This passage covers 29 T cell receptor beta chains from one sample sequenced in a study of blood T cell repertoires in COVID-19. Here immunoSEQ multiplex PCR was the method, and the copy in TCRdb shows in-frame clones only, minus some. This sample has 75,000 to 100,000 clones, with 87% found just once. Material for sequencing was peripheral blood. The receptors were gathered from a man aged 55 to 69 with acute or convalescent COVID-19.

The CDR3 here is CASSLAGTGIHNEQFF. In nucleotides, the CDR3 is TGTGCCAGCAGCTTAGCCGGGACAGGGATCCACAATGAGCAGTTCTTC. The J gene is TRBJ2-1, the V gene TRBV7-2; 9 bases map to TRBD1. The CDR3 contains 16 residues. After removal of 0 bases from V and 5 bases from J, the junction contained 5 bases not matched to a gene. The germline gives CDR1 SGHTA, CDR2 FQGNSA.

This clone has only one observation. The chain combines TRBV28 with TRBJ2-1; TRBD1 aligns across 7 bases. The J segment lost 2 bases and the V segment lost 5 bases, leaving 12 bases of the junction unmatched. This CDR3 has 17 amino acids. Germline V gene sequence: CDR1 MDHEN, CDR2 SYDVKM. The CDR3 bases are TGTGCCAGCAGTCCCCAAGACAGGGCCCAAACCTACAATGAGCAGTTCTTC. Its protein product is CASSPQDRAQTYNEQFF. Full variable domain (missing parts from reference TRBV28 and TRBJ2-1): DVKVTQSSRYLVKRTGEKVFLECVQDMDHENMFWYRQDPGLGLRLIYFSYDVKMKEKGDIPEGYSVSREKKERFSLILESASTNQTSMYLCASSPQDRAQTYNEQFFGPGTRLTVL.

This clone was counted once. V gene TRBV5-1 combines with J gene TRBJ2-3; 8 bases agree with TRBD2. The junction had 5 bases not matched to a gene; V was cut back by 3 bases and J by 5 bases. This CDR3 spans 14 amino acids. CDR1 SGHRS and CDR2 YFSETQ come from the germline V gene. CDR3: CASSSGGAGDTQYF. In DNA form, the CDR3 reads TGCGCCAGCAGCTCCGGGGGGGCCGGAGATACGCAGTATTTT.

V usage is TRBV7-2 and J usage is TRBJ2-2, with 12 nucleotides matching TRBD2. Germline trimming cut 5 bases from V and 0 bases from J; bases unmatched to any gene: 7. Germline V CDR1 and CDR2: SGHTA, FQGNSA. This CDR3 region has 18 residues. The CDR3 spells CASSLGLAGRANTGELFF. As DNA, the CDR3 is TGTGCCAGCAGCCTGGGACTAGCGGGTCGCGCGAACACCGGGGAGCTGTTTTTT.

About this clone: This sample includes further DNA sequences coding for the same CDR3. The chain couples TRBV5-1 to TRBJ1-4, with D perhaps TRBD1 (6 bases). V was shortened by 0 bases and J by 8 bases, with 14 bases between the two germline ends. This CDR3 has 15 amino acids. CDR1 is SGHRS, CDR2 YFSETQ, per germline. CDR3 sequence reads: CASSLAGQGSEKLFF. The CDR3 DNA follows: TGCGCCAGCAGCTTGGCCGGGCAGGGGAGCGAAAAACTGTTTTTT.

The chain joins TRBV27 to TRBJ1-2, with a possible D match to TRBD1 (6 bases). The V gene's germline CDR1 is MNHEY and CDR2 SMNVEV (reference sequence). The CDR3 loop spans 14 amino acids. Trimming shortened V by 6 bases and J by 2 bases, and 13 bases separated the two germline ends. CDR3 amino acids: CASRGQNLNYGYTF. In DNA, the CDR3 is TGTGCCAGCAGGGGACAAAACCTGAACTATGGCTACACCTTC.

This chain connects TRBV30 to TRBJ1-1, with D possibly TRBD1 on 6 matching bases. The germline gives CDR1 GTSNPN, CDR2 SVGIG (reference sequence). Trimming removed 4 bases from V and 5 bases from J, with 11 bases in between. The CDR3 consists of 12 residues. The CDR3 reads CAWTRGGTEAFF. DNA of the CDR3: TGTGCCTGGACCAGGGGTGGGACTGAAGCTTTCTTT.

The CDR3 DNA is TGTGCCAGCAGTTACGGGGACAGGGGGCATAACACTGAAGCTTTCTTT. Translating it yields CASSYGDRGHNTEAFF. V usage is TRBV6-5 and J usage is TRBJ1-1, with TRBD1 matching over 12 bases. CDR1 is MNHEY, CDR2 SVGAGI, per germline. The CDR3 contains 16 residues. The V and J ends lost 2 bases and 2 bases, in that order; junction bases with no gene match: 3.

The chain uses TRBV7-8 and TRBJ1-1; 9 bases map to TRBD1. The V gene end was trimmed by 10 bases and the J gene end by 4 bases; junction bases not matched to a gene: 7. Germline V gene data show CDR1 as SGHVS and CDR2 as FQNEAQ. This CDR3 spans 13 amino acids. The CDR3 loop is CATAGQGRTEAFF. CDR3 sequence (DNA): TGTGCCACCGCCGGACAGGGGCGCACTGAAGCTTTCTTT.

The chain couples TRBV7-9 to TRBJ1-2; D gene ambiguous. V was cut by 1 base and J by 3 bases, with 12 bases left in between. Germline V lookup: CDR1 SEHNR, CDR2 FQNEAQ (reference sequence). CDR3 length: 15 amino acids. CDR3 sequence (DNA): TGTGCCAGCAGCTTAGGAGCGGGTTTGGACTATGGCTACACCTTC. This gives the protein CASSLGAGLDYGYTF.

This clone turned up a few times. The chain is built from TRBV18 and TRBJ2-2; 7 bases are shared with TRBD1. This CDR3 is 16 amino acids long. Unmatched junction bases numbered 7, after V lost 3 bases and J lost 3 bases. The germline gives CDR1 KGHSH, CDR2 LQKENI. The CDR3: CASSPTGREDTGELFF. The CDR3 nucleotides are TGTGCCAGCTCACCGACAGGGAGAGAGGACACCGGGGAGCTGTTTTTT. The whole variable domain, remainder taken from reference TRBV18 and TRBJ2-2, is NAGVMQNPRHLVRRRGQEARLRCSPMKGHSHVYWYRQLPEEGLKFMVYLQKENIIDESGMPKERFSAEFPKEGPSILRIQQVVRGDSAAYFCASSPTGREDTGELFFGEGSRLTVL.

The chain carries TRBV27 and TRBJ1-6; D ambiguous. This CDR3 has 17 amino acids. Trimming removed 0 bases at V and 0 bases at J, with 9 bases between. Germline V gene sequence: CDR1 MNHEY, CDR2 SMNVEV (reference sequence). CDR3 nucleotides: TGTGCCAGCAGTTTATCGGGCACCAACTCCTATAATTCACCCCTCCACTTT. This translates into CASSLSGTNSYNSPLHF.

The chain couples TRBV10-3 to TRBJ2-1; TRBD2 might be the D (6 bases). The V end lost 3 bases, the J end lost 8 bases, and 8 bases lay between the germline ends. The CDR3 extends over 12 amino acids. Germline V gene sequence: CDR1 ENHRY, CDR2 SYGVKD. CDR3 amino acids: CAISERGYEQFF. The CDR3 DNA sequence: TGTGCCATCAGTGAACGGGGGTATGAGCAGTTCTTC.

The chain couples TRBV27 to TRBJ2-1; TRBD1 matches at 9 bases. Trimming took 5 bases from V and 6 from J; bases not matched to a gene: 8. The CDR3 loop spans 15 amino acids. CDR1 is MNHEY, CDR2 SMNVEV, per germline (reference sequence). The CDR3 DNA reads TGTGCCAGCAGTCCCGGGACAGGGCGGTCCAATGAGCAGTTCTTC. Protein product: CASSPGTGRSNEQFF.

This clone was seen a few times. This CDR3 is also generated by other DNA sequences in the sample. The V and J genes are TRBV5-1 and TRBJ2-7, with D tentatively TRBD1 (5 bases). The ends were cut back, 0 bases at V and 3 bases at J, with 7 bases in the middle. The germline gives CDR1 SGHRS, CDR2 YFSETQ. The CDR3 loop spans 13 amino acids. In nucleotides, the CDR3 is TGCGCCAGCAGCTTGGGCAGGGACTACGAGCAGTACTTC. Its translation is CASSLGRDYEQYF.

This clone was counted a single time. The chain has TRBV27 and TRBJ2-7; D is undetermined. Germline V lookup: CDR1 MNHEY, CDR2 SMNVEV (reference sequence). V was cut by 6 bases and J by 9 bases, with 18 bases left in between. This CDR3 has 13 amino acids. CDR3 bases: TGTGCCAGCAGCGCTGGGCTAATTAATGCGCAGTACTTC. This translates into CASSAGLINAQYF.

This clone was recorded only once. The V gene is TRBV20-1, the J gene TRBJ2-2; 7 bases are shared with TRBD1. Per the germline V gene, CDR1 is DFQATT and CDR2 is SNEGSKA (reference sequence). This CDR3 has 15 amino acids. V lost 3 bases to trimming and J lost 4 bases; unmatched junction nucleotides: 8. The CDR3 loop is CSASRDSSLTGELFF. The CDR3 bases are TGCAGTGCTAGTAGGGACAGCTCCCTCACCGGGGAGCTGTTTTTT.

This clone has only one observation. The chain combines TRBV6-2 or TRBV6-3 with TRBJ2-7; D remains ambiguous. Trimming removed 4 bases from V and 3 bases from J, with 4 bases in between. This CDR3 has 11 amino acids. The V gene's germline CDR1 is MNHEY and CDR2 SVGEGT. The CDR3 protein is CASSSYYEQYF. In DNA form, the CDR3 reads TGTGCCAGCAGTTCCTACTACGAGCAGTACTTC.

The gene calls are TRBV9 and TRBJ2-1; 8 bases line up with TRBD1. V trimming: 1 base; J trimming: 8 bases; junction bases outside the gene matches: 8. CDR1 and CDR2 (germline): SGDLS, YYNGEE. This CDR3 comprises 15 residues. For the CDR3, the DNA is TGTGCCAGCAGCGTATTTGGGACAGGTATGGATGAGCAGTTCTTC. Encoded protein: CASSVFGTGMDEQFF.

The J gene is TRBJ2-5, the V gene TRBV3-1 (or the pseudogene TRBV3-2), with TRBD2 matching over 7 bases. Trimming at V came to 0 bases and at J to 4 bases, leaving 11 bases not matched to a gene. The length of the CDR3 is 17 residues. CDR1 is LGHDT, CDR2 YNNKEL, per germline (reference sequence). The CDR3 DNA sequence: TGTGCCAGCAGCCAAGATTGGGAGCGGGGTAGAGGAGAGACCCAGTACTTC. Residues: CASSQDWERGRGETQYF.

The rearrangement links TRBV10-3 to TRBJ2-1, with 7 positions matching TRBD1. J lost 5 bases, V lost 3 bases, and 7 bases had no gene match. CDR1 ENHRY and CDR2 SYGVKD come from the germline V gene. This CDR3 spans 15 amino acids. The DNA of the CDR3 is TGTGCCATCAGTGAAATGCGGCAGGGGGACAATGAGCAGTTCTTC. It translates to CAISEMRQGDNEQFF.

This rearrangement joins TRBV18 to TRBJ2-7, with D perhaps matching TRBD1 (5 bases). CDR1 and CDR2 (germline): KGHSH, LQKENI. CDR3 length: 14 residues. V lost 3 bases and J 2 bases, leaving 11 bases between the germline ends. The CDR3 region has the DNA TGTGCCAGCTCACCTGAGCAGGGTCCCTACGAGCAGTACTTC. Its protein product is CASSPEQGPYEQYF.

The chain combines TRBV6-5 with TRBJ1-5; D not certain. Germline V gene data show CDR1 as MNHEY and CDR2 as SVGAGI. V was cut by 0 bases and J by 0 bases, with 9 bases left in between. The CDR3 is made up of 16 amino acids. CDR3 residues: CASSYSASYSNQPQHF. CDR3 coding DNA: TGTGCCAGCAGTTACTCAGCATCCTATAGCAATCAGCCCCAGCATTTT.

This CDR3 is CASSLDEGANTQYF. The DNA of the CDR3 is TGTGCCAGCAGCTTAGATGAGGGGGCGAATACGCAGTATTTT. The J gene is TRBJ2-3, the V gene TRBV13, with TRBD1 identical over 7 bases. The CDR3 runs to 14 residues. Per the germline V gene, CDR1 is PRHDT and CDR2 is FYEKMQ (reference sequence). Germline trimming cut 1 base from V and 7 bases from J; bases unmatched to any gene: 5.

V usage is TRBV7-2 and J usage is TRBJ2-3; D ambiguous. Germline V gene sequence: CDR1 SGHTA, CDR2 FQGNSA. V was pared by 4 bases and J by 0 bases, with 8 bases between. The CDR3 is made up of 14 amino acids. CDR3 protein: CASSSYSSTDTQYF. In nucleotides, the CDR3 is TGTGCCAGCAGCTCGTACAGTAGCACAGATACGCAGTATTTT.

This clone was found once. The chain carries TRBV4-2 and TRBJ1-4; D not resolved. Trimming removed 0 bases from V and 1 base from J, with 9 bases in between. The CDR3 extends over 16 amino acids. Germline V gene sequence: CDR1 LGHNA, CDR2 YNFKEQ. The chain's CDR3 is CASSQDTLGTNEKLFF. For the CDR3, the DNA is TGTGCCAGCAGCCAAGATACCCTAGGAACTAATGAAAAACTGTTTTTT.

This rearrangement joins TRBV6-2 or TRBV6-3 to TRBJ2-7; D is undetermined. The CDR3 has 11 amino acids. Trimming took off 2 bases at V and 4 bases at J, with 3 bases between the two ends. Germline CDR1 reads MNHEY; CDR2 reads SVGEGT. This chain's CDR3 is CASSYEYEQYF. In DNA form, the CDR3 reads TGTGCCAGCAGTTACGAGTACGAGCAGTACTTC.

J is TRBJ1-5 and V is TRBV5-6, with 9 nucleotides matching TRBD1. The V and J ends lost 3 bases and 0 bases, in that order; junction bases with no gene match: 4. The CDR3 loop spans 16 amino acids. CDR1 is SGHDT, CDR2 YYEEEE, per germline. The CDR3 loop reads CASSWGQGGSNQPQHF. For the CDR3, the DNA is TGTGCCAGCAGCTGGGGACAGGGAGGTAGCAATCAGCCCCAGCATTTT.

The J gene is TRBJ1-5, the V gene TRBV30; D not certain. Looked up from germline, CDR1 is GTSNPN and CDR2 is SVGIG (reference sequence). Between the trimmed V and J ends, which lost 0 bases and 2 bases, there was a span of 11 bases. The CDR3 contains 15 residues. DNA for the CDR3: TGTGCCTGGAGTGTGAGAGGGATCGGCAATCAGCCCCAGCATTTT. Its protein is CAWSVRGIGNQPQHF.